The 22 T cell receptor beta chains below were found in one sample sequenced in a study of neurological immune-mediated disorders. Time point here: technical triplicate 2. TCRdb passed the 5' RACE reads through MiXCR, listing each CDR3 protein once. The repertoire includes tens of thousands of distinct CDR3 sequences, less than 25% of them detected once, and about 4.9% sits in the top ten. Sequenced sample: PBMCs. The receptors come from a man aged 55 to 69 with HTLV-1-associated myelopathy (HAM/TSP).

The V and J genes are TRBV11-2 and TRBJ2-1; TRBD2 aligns across 9 bases. The CDR3 contains 14 residues. Trimming cost V 3 bases and J 8 bases; bases outside gene matches: 5. Germline values: CDR1 SGHAT, CDR2 FQNNGV. As DNA, the CDR3 is TGTGCCAGCAGCTTTGGCGGGGGGGCTTATGAGCAGTTCTTC. Its protein product is CASSFGGGAYEQFF.

This clonotype was detected many times. The V gene is TRBV12-3 or TRBV12-4, the J gene TRBJ1-1; no clear D gene. The CDR3 runs 12 residues. V lost 7 bases and J lost 7, with 13 bases in between. The chain's CDR3 is CASTLATGEAFF. In DNA form, the CDR3 reads TGTGCCAGCACGTTGGCCACGGGTGAAGCTTTCTTT.

Ten or more counts support this clonotype. The chain has TRBV20-1 and TRBJ2-5, with 8 positions matching TRBD2. This CDR3 is built from 13 residues. Germline V gene sequence: CDR1 DFQATT, CDR2 SNEGSKA (reference sequence). V gave up 0 bases and J gave up 7 bases; unmatched junction bases: 4. This chain's CDR3 is CSARDVTSGTQYF. DNA for the CDR3: TGCAGTGCTAGAGATGTCACTAGCGGGACCCAGTACTTC.

This clonotype was picked up a small number of times. V is TRBV5-1 and J is TRBJ2-2; no clear D. The V end was cut by 1 base, the J end by 0 bases, with 7 bases between. This CDR3 is built from 15 residues. The germline V gene has CDR1 SGHRS and CDR2 YFSETQ. The DNA for the CDR3 is TGCGCCAGCAGCTTGCACCGGGCGAACACCGGGGAGCTGTTTTTT. Amino acid sequence: CASSLHRANTGELFF.

In its sample, this clonotype was seen many times. This chain links TRBV5-1 with TRBJ2-1, with D possibly being TRBD1 (5 bases). Germline CDR1 SGHRS, CDR2 YFSETQ. Trimming cost V 0 bases and J 9 bases, with 16 bases left between them. The CDR3 is made up of 15 amino acids. CDR3 region: CASSLESRAQGEQFF. The DNA of the CDR3 is TGCGCCAGCAGCTTGGAGTCCCGGGCGCAGGGTGAGCAGTTCTTC.

The chain joins TRBV4-1 to TRBJ2-4, with 8 bases lining up with TRBD2. J was trimmed by 7 bases and V by 0 bases; bases with no gene match: 8. The CDR3 is made up of 16 amino acids. Germline loops: CDR1 MGHRA, CDR2 YSYEKL. The CDR3 DNA reads TGCGCCAGCAGCCAAGATTTAACGGGAGGGCCGAACATTCAGTACTTC. It codes for CASSQDLTGGPNIQYF.

To note about this clonotype: A read error may produce the germline difference seen at one junction end. The J gene is TRBJ1-5, the V gene TRBV6-1; possible D gene TRBD1, 6 bases. The CDR3 consists of 14 residues. The germline CDR1 and CDR2 sequences are MNHNS and SASEGT. CDR3 in DNA: TGTGCCAGCAGTGAAGCACAGGGTGGACAGCGCCAGCATTTT. Its translation is CASSEAQGGQRQHF.

This clonotype was seen at least ten times. V is TRBV11-3 and J is TRBJ2-2; unclear D gene. The V end lost 4 bases, the J end lost 8 bases, and 14 bases lay between the germline ends. CDR3 length equals 14 residues. Germline V lookup: CDR1 SGHNT, CDR2 YENEEA. The CDR3: CASSSPGRAGELFF. In nucleotides, the CDR3 is TGTGCCAGCAGCTCCCCCGGCCGGGCAGGGGAGCTGTTTTTT.

The chain couples TRBV6-6 to TRBJ2-3, with D maybe TRBD2 (5 bases). This CDR3 contains 12 residues. The ends were cut back, 7 bases at V and 2 bases at J, with 7 bases in the middle. Per germline, CDR1 MNHNY and CDR2 SVGAGI (reference sequence). The CDR3, as DNA: TGTGCCAGCACTAGCCTCACAGATACGCAGTATTTT. It encodes CASTSLTDTQYF.

V and J are TRBV5-5 and TRBJ2-6, with a possible D match to TRBD2 (5 bases). Trimming removed 1 base from V and 0 bases from J, with 14 bases in between. Germline V gene data show CDR1 as SGHKS and CDR2 as YYEKEE (reference sequence). The CDR3 consists of 18 residues. CDR3 in amino acids: CASSLRAGDSSGANVLTF. CDR3 sequence (DNA): TGTGCCAGCAGCTTGCGTGCCGGGGATAGCTCTGGGGCCAACGTCCTGACTTTC.

This clonotype was counted a few times. The chain has TRBV11-2 and TRBJ2-5, with D hard to call. Trimming pared 5 bases from V and 2 bases from J, leaving 12 bases between. The CDR3 runs 14 residues. Germline values: CDR1 SGHAT, CDR2 FQNNGV. This CDR3 is CASSTSELQETQYF. In DNA, the CDR3 is TGTGCCAGCAGCACAAGCGAGCTTCAAGAGACCCAGTACTTC. The full variable domain, with the rest looked up from reference TRBV11-2 and TRBJ2-5, is EAGVAQSPRYKIIEKRQSVAFWCNPISGHATLYWYQQILGQGPKLLIQFQNNGVVDDSQLPKDRFSAERLKGVDSTLKIQPAKLEDSAVYLCASSTSELQETQYFGPGTRLLVL.

This clonotype showed up just a few times. The genes are TRBV7-9 and TRBJ1-1, with 9 bases lining up with TRBD1. Germline assignment: CDR1 SEHNR and CDR2 FQNEAQ (reference sequence). Trimming removed 5 bases from V and 11 bases from J; junction bases left unmatched: 9. This CDR3 is 13 amino acids long. The CDR3 nucleotides are TGTGCCAGCAGCCCGGGACAGGGAAGGTTCGCTTTCTTT. Encoded protein: CASSPGQGRFAFF. Together with reference TRBV7-9 and TRBJ1-1, the CDR3 gives the full variable domain: DTGVSQNPRHKITKRGQNVTFRCDPISEHNRLYWYRQTLGQGPEFLTYFQNEAQLEKSRLLSDRFSAERPKGSFSTLEIQRTEQGDSAMYLCASSPGQGRFAFFGQGTRLTVV.

This clonotype was seen many times. The chain combines TRBV27 with TRBJ2-7, with D hard to call. The CDR3 runs 14 residues. Trimming stripped 2 bases from V and 0 bases from J, with 8 bases between. Germline V gene lookup returns CDR1 MNHEY and CDR2 SMNVEV (reference sequence). The CDR3 loop is CASSLRSDSYEQYF. In DNA, the CDR3 is TGTGCCAGCAGTTTAAGGTCAGACTCCTACGAGCAGTACTTC.

This clonotype was detected many times. The J gene is TRBJ2-1, the V gene TRBV20-1; D is ambiguous. CDR3 length: 14 residues. CDR1 is DFQATT, CDR2 SNEGSKA, per germline (reference sequence). Trimming removed 3 bases at V and 2 bases at J, with 11 bases between. The CDR3 spells CSASAASAYNEQFF. The DNA for the CDR3 is TGCAGTGCTAGCGCAGCGAGTGCCTACAATGAGCAGTTCTTC.

J is TRBJ1-5 and V is TRBV12-3 or TRBV12-4, with D possibly matching TRBD1 (5 bases). The CDR3 length is 13 residues. The ends were cut back, 6 bases at V and 5 bases at J, with 11 bases in the middle. The CDR3 spells CASSRDWDQPQHF. The CDR3 nucleotides are TGTGCCAGCAGCCGGGACTGGGATCAGCCCCAGCATTTT.

The rearrangement joins TRBV5-1 to TRBJ2-1; a possible D gene is TRBD2 (5 bases). The CDR3 contains 13 residues. Trimming stripped 5 bases from V and 8 bases from J, with 14 bases between. CDR1 is SGHRS and CDR2 is YFSETQ in the germline V gene. The CDR3 region is CASRATSSDEQFF. For the CDR3, the DNA is TGCGCCAGCAGGGCAACTAGTTCCGATGAGCAGTTCTTC.

Ten or more counts support this clonotype. The chain combines TRBV7-9 with TRBJ2-1, with 10 bases lining up with TRBD2. Germline V gene sequence: CDR1 SEHNR, CDR2 FQNEAQ (reference sequence). This CDR3 has 19 residues. J was trimmed by 10 bases and V by 4 bases; bases with no gene match: 22. This CDR3 is CASSSRDRLRAGGPGEQFF. CDR3 DNA: TGTGCCAGCAGCTCCCGGGACCGATTGAGAGCGGGAGGGCCGGGGGAGCAGTTCTTC. The variable domain in full, completed from reference TRBV7-9 and TRBJ2-1, reads DTGVSQNPRHKITKRGQNVTFRCDPISEHNRLYWYRQTLGQGPEFLTYFQNEAQLEKSRLLSDRFSAERPKGSFSTLEIQRTEQGDSAMYLCASSSRDRLRAGGPGEQFFGPGTRLTVL.

There are many counts of this clonotype. V is TRBV4-1 and J is TRBJ2-2, with 11 positions matching TRBD2. The CDR3 runs to 16 residues. The V gene end was trimmed by 2 bases and the J gene end by 5 bases; junction bases not matched to a gene: 4. Looked up from germline, CDR1 is MGHRA and CDR2 is YSYEKL. CDR3 coding DNA: TGCGCCAGCAGCCAAACTAGCGGGAGTGGGACCGGGGAGCTGTTTTTT. Translated: CASSQTSGSGTGELFF.

This clonotype appeared many times. The chain combines TRBV5-1 with TRBJ2-2; the D gene is possibly TRBD1 (6 bases). Germline values: CDR1 SGHRS, CDR2 YFSETQ. The CDR3 spans 16 residues. Deletions cut 3 bases from V and 1 base from J, with 13 bases between. This chain's CDR3 is CASSSRGTGNTGELFF. The DNA of the CDR3 is TGCGCCAGCAGCTCAAGGGGGACGGGGAACACCGGGGAGCTGTTTTTT.

The sample holds many counts of this clonotype. V usage is TRBV7-2 and J usage is TRBJ2-1; 8 bases agree with TRBD2. J gave up 2 bases and V 2 bases, and 2 bases lay outside the gene matches. Germline assignment: CDR1 SGHTA and CDR2 FQGNSA. This CDR3 comprises 15 residues. CDR3 loop: CASSLLAGPYNEQFF. The CDR3 region has the DNA TGTGCCAGCAGCTTACTAGCGGGTCCCTACAATGAGCAGTTCTTC.

This clonotype has a count of ten or more. The chain carries TRBV5-1 and TRBJ2-1; 11 bases match TRBD2. Looked up from germline, CDR1 is SGHRS and CDR2 is YFSETQ. V lost 5 bases and J lost 7; bases outside the gene matches: 5. The length of the CDR3 is 14 residues. CDR3 in DNA: TGCGCCAGCAGAGTAGCGGGAGGGCCAAATGAGCAGTTCTTC. This translates into CASRVAGGPNEQFF.

At least ten counts were recorded for this clonotype. In DNA form, the CDR3 reads TGCAGTGCTAGAGATGAGACAGCAGGGCTGGGGGCCGAGCAGTACTTC. Translation: CSARDETAGLGAEQYF. The chain is built from TRBV20-1 and TRBJ2-7; maybe TRBD1 (6 bases). V shed 0 bases and J shed 6 bases, with 21 bases lying between them. Per the germline V gene, CDR1 is DFQATT and CDR2 is SNEGSKA (reference sequence). The CDR3 consists of 16 residues.